This T cell receptor (beta chain) was observed in a study of blood T cells in healthy people across ages (dated by TCRdb to 2013 to 2016). About the full investigation: Template switching captured roughly one uniquely barcoded TCR beta cDNA molecule per two T cells in model experiments. To track age-related changes in TCR beta repertoire diversity, the study relied on deep sequencing normalized with unique cDNA molecular identifiers. The donors were divided into four age groups: young (average approximately 16 years), middle-aged (approximately 41), aged (roughly 60) and long-lived (about 84). To avoid experimental bias, donors of different ages were randomly spread across the sequencing lanes. The study analyzed two additional independent replicas of 1 million unique cDNA reads from the same blood draw for two donors, one aged 18 to 30 and one aged 80 or older. What the authors observed across the whole study: Compared with the aged group, the long-lived group had more naive CD4+ T cells, fewer expanded clones and increased TCR diversity, a pattern suggesting age selection. Because profiling used bulk unsorted PBMCs, naive and antigen-experienced compartments could not be compared conclusively. Observed TCR beta diversity correlated strongly with the percentage of naive T cells measured by flow cytometry. As age increased, observed TCR beta diversity per million T cells dropped in a roughly linear way, and a significant reduction was already evident by age 40. Donor CMV infection status was unknown, potentially confounding age-related changes in expanded clonotypes. Total diversity estimates from one million sequenced T cells were considered lower bounds and underestimates.

The CDR3 measures 15 amino acids from cysteine to phenylalanine. CDR3 DNA only is kept here, 45 bases in frame from base 1. The junction carries 11 bases between V and J, which are trimmed by 0 bases and 2 bases respectively. CDR1 DFQATT and CDR2 SNEGSKA were looked up in the germline V gene (reference sequence). Library preparation was by 5' RACE. TCRdb names Illumina HiSeq 2500 as the instrument used. The second PCR ran for about 6 to 12 cycles and used a J-beta primer mix along with a sample-barcoded 5' primer. Each TCR beta cDNA molecule received a unique molecular identifier from a template-switch 5' adaptor carrying 12 random nucleotides. Each sample yielded at least 2.5 million CDR3-containing paired-end reads. First-strand cDNA synthesis was performed from all RNA using the Mint cDNA synthesis kit, with priming by a TRBC-specific oligonucleotide. Following uracil-DNA glycosylase treatment, a first 18-cycle PCR with universal primers M1SS and BC2_uni_R was performed on all cDNA. In the original analysis: For normalization, 1 million high-quality reads, each with a distinct molecular identifier, were randomly selected from each sample. Reads with shared molecular identifiers were discarded instead of being binned into consensus sequences. CDR3 identification, clonotype clustering and error correction used MiTCR with a Q25 quality threshold and the strictest error-elimination algorithm. A nonparametric unseen species model using Euler transformation provided a lower-bound estimate of total TCR beta diversity. The raw public reads went through TCRdb reprocessing: fastp at Q25, MiXCR clone calling, in-frame beta chains kept. Entries are consolidated by CDR3 protein sequence, retaining the most common genes and DNA. Clone size and V and J calls follow TCRdb, not the original study. This sample lists 600,000 to 800,000 distinct CDR3 sequences; around 50% were detected once. Roughly 13% of the sample comes from the top ten.

This clonotype has a count of ten or more. Its specific antigen is unknown. Per-base quality was not reported, and no clone a single base away is much larger than it. Systemically healthy Caucasian individuals from Russia, approximately 39 in total and aged roughly 6 to 90 years, were included as donors. Each donor gave roughly 11 milliliters of peripheral blood, drawn into EDTA-treated Vacutainer tubes. PBMCs were isolated by Ficoll-Paque density-gradient centrifugation, with at least 7 million obtained per sample. Total RNA, at least 6 micrograms per sample, was extracted from PBMCs with Trizol reagent. The percentages of naive CD45RAhigh/CD27high T cells were determined by flow cytometry on a PBMC aliquot from every donor.

The receptor chain draws on TRBV20-1 and TRBJ2-1; matching of 5 bases hints at TRBD2 as the D gene. The origin of this receptor is a woman at least 80 years old in good health. Sequenced material: blood. The CDR3 sequence is CSARDPRGPYNEQFF. The DNA is as follows: TGCAGTGCTAGAGATCCCCGGGGTCCCTACAATGAGCAGTTCTTC.